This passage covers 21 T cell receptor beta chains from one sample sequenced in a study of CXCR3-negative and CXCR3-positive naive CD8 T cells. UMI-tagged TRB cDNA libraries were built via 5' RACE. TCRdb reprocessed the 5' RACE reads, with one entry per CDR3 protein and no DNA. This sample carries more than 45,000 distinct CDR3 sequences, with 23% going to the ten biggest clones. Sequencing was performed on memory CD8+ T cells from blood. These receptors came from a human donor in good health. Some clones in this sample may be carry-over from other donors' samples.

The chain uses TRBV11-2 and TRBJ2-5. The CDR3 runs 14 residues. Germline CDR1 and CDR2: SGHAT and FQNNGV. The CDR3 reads CASSLDSLQETQYF.

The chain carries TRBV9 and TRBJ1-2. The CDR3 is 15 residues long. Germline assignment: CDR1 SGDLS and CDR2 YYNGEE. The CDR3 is CASSVVREPNYGYTF.

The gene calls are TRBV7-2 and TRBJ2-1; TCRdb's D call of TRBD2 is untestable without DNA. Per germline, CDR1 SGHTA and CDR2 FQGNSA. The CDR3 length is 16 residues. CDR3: CASSSTPSGLRGEQFF.

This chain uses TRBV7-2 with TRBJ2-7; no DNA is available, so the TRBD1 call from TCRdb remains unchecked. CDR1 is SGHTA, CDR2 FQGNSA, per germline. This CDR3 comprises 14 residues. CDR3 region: CASSLEVAQDEQYF. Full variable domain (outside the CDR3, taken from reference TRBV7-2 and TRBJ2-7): GAGVSQSPSNKVTEKGKDVELRCDPISGHTALYWYRQSLGQGLEFLIYFQGNSAPDKSGLPSDRFSAERTGGSVSTLTIQRTQQEDSAVYLCASSLEVAQDEQYFGPGTRLTVT.

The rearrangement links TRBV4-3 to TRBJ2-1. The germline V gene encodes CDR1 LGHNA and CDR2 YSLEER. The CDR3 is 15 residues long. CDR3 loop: CASSQDLGTSNEQFF.

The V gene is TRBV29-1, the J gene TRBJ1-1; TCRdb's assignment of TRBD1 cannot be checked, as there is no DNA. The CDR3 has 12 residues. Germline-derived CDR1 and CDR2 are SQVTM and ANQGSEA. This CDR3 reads CSVVGQGVEAFF.

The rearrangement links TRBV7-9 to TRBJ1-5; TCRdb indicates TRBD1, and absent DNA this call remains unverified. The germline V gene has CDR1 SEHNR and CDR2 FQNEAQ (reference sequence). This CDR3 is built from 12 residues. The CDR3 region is CASSLGQGNNHF.

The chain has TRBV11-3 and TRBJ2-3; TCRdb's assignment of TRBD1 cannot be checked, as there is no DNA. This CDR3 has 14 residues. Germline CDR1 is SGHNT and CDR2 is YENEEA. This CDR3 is CASSLAGDTDTQYF.

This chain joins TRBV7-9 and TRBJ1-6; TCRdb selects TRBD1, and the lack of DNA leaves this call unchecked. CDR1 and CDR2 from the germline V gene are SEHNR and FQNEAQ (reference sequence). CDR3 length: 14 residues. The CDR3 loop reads CASSLGQETSPLHF.

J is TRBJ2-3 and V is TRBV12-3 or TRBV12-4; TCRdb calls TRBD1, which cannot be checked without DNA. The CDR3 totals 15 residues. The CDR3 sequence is CASSFWGGGIDTQYF.

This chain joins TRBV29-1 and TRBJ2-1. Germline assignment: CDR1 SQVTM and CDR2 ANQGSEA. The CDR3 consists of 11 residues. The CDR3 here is CSETHDNEQFF.

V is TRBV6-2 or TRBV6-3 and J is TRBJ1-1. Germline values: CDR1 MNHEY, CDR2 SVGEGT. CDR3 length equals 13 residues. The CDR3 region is CASASLMNTEAFF.

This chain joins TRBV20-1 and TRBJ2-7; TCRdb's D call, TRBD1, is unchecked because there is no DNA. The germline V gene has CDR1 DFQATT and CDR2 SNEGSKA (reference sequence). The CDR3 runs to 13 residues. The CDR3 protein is CSARSDRVWEQYF.

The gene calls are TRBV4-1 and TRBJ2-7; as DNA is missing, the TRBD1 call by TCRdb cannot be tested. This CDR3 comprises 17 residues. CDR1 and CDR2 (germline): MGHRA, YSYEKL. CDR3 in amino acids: CASSQELNGYPPYEQYF.

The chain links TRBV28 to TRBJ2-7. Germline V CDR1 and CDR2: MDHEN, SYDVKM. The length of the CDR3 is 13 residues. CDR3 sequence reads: CASSVSETYEQYF.

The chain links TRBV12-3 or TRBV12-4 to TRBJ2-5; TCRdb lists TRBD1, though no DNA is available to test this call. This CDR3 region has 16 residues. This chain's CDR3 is CASSLERRARGETQYF.

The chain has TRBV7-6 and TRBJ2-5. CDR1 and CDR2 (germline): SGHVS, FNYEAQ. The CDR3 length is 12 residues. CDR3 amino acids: CASSPGVETQYF.

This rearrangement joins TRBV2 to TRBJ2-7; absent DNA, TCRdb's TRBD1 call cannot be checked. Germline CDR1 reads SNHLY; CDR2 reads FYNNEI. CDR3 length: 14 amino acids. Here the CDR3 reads CASTEVMGVYEQYF.

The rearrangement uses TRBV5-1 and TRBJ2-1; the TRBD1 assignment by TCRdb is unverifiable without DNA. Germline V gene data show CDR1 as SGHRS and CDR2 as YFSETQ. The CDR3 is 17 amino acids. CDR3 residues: CASSPPGGESSYNEQFF.

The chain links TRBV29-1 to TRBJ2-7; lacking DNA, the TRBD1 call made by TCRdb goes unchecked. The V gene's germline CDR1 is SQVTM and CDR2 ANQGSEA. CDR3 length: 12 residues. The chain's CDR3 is CSVEDQGAEQYF.

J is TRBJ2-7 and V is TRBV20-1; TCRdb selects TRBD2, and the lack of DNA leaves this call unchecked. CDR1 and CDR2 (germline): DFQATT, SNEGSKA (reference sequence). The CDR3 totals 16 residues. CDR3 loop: CSARGGLAGDFDEQYF.